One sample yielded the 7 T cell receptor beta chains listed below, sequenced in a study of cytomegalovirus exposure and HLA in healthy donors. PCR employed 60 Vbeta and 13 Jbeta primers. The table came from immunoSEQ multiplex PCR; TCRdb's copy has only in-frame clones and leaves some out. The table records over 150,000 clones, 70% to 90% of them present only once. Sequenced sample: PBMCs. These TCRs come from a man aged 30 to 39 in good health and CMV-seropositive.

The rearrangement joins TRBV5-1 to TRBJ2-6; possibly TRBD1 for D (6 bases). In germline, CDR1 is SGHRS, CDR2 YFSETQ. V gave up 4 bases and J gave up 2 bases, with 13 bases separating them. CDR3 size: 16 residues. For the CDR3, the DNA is TGCGCCAGCAGCCCCGAAGGGGGAGCTGGGGCCAACGTCCTGACTTTC. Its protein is CASSPEGGAGANVLTF.

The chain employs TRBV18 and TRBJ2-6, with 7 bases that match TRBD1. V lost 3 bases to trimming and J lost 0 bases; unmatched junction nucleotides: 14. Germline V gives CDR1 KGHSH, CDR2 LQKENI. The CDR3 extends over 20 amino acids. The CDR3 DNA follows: TGTGCCAGCTCACCCCAGGCAGGGGGTGGCTCCCTCTCTGGGGCCAACGTCCTGACTTTC. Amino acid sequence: CASSPQAGGGSLSGANVLTF.

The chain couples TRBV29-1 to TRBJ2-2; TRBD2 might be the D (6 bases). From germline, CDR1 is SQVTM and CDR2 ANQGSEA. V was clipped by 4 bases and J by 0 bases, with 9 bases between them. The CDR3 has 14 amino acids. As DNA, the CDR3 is TGCAGCGTTGTGGCGGGATCGAACACCGGGGAGCTGTTTTTT. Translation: CSVVAGSNTGELFF.

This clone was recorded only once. The CDR3 DNA reads TGTGCCAGCAGCTTAGGAGCCACTGCGCAGTATTTT. Its protein is CASSLGATAQYF. The chain carries TRBV5-4 and TRBJ2-3; D remains unclear. V was trimmed by 2 bases and J by 10 bases, leaving 11 bases between them. Germline V gene lookup returns CDR1 SGHNT and CDR2 YYREEE (reference sequence). The CDR3 runs 12 residues.

In DNA, the CDR3 is TGTGCCGCCAGTCGCAACGTCCTGACTTTC. Its protein product is CAASRNVLTF. The rearrangement joins TRBV30 to TRBJ2-6; D is undetermined. Trimming pared 8 bases from V and 9 bases from J, leaving 8 bases between. CDR3 size: 10 residues. Germline CDR1 and CDR2: GTSNPN and SVGIG (reference sequence).

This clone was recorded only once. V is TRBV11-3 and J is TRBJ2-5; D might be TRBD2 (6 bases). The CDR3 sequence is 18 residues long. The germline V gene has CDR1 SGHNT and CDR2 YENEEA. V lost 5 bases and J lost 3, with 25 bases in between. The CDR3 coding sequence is TGTGCCAGCAGCCCCCGGCAAGGAGGGCAGCCCCAAGAAGAGACCCAGTACTTC. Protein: CASSPRQGGQPQEETQYF.

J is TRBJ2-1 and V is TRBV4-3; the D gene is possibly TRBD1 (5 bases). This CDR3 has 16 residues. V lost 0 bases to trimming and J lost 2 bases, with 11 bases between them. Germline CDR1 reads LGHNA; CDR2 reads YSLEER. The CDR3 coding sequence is TGCGCCAGCAGCCAAGATATACCAGGGACCTACAATGAGCAGTTCTTC. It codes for CASSQDIPGTYNEQFF.